These 6 T cell receptor beta chains came from one sample sequenced in a study of cytomegalovirus exposure and HLA in healthy donors. Clones were read by immunoSEQ multiplex PCR, and TCRdb kept only the in-frame ones, dropping some. Here the sample spans about 360,000 clones, 86% being singletons. Sequenced input: PBMCs. These receptors all stem from a young woman in good health and CMV-seronegative.

CDR3 sequence reads: CATRNSGGETQYF. As DNA, the CDR3 is TGTGCCACCAGGAACAGCGGGGGCGAGACCCAGTACTTC. This chain links TRBV15 with TRBJ2-5; 8 bases line up with TRBD2. The CDR3 loop spans 13 amino acids. Germline-derived CDR1 and CDR2 are LNHNV and YYDKDF (reference sequence). V dropped 6 bases and J dropped 5; count of bases not matched to a gene: 5.

V usage is TRBV13 and J usage is TRBJ2-6; TRBD2 might be the D (6 bases). CDR3 length: 17 residues. CDR1 PRHDT and CDR2 FYEKMQ come from the germline V gene (reference sequence). V lost 5 bases and J lost 3, with 17 bases in between. CDR3 sequence: CASSGGDGPRGANVLTF. The CDR3 DNA reads as TGTGCCAGCAGCGGAGGGGACGGTCCTCGTGGGGCCAACGTCCTGACTTTC.

The chain carries TRBV5-6 and TRBJ1-2, with a tentative D call TRBD1 (6 bases). V lost 2 bases, J lost 8 bases, and 19 bases lay in between. This CDR3 spans 15 amino acids. CDR1 and CDR2 (germline): SGHDT, YYEEEE. CDR3 sequence reads: CASSFGQGSSYGYTF. DNA of the CDR3: TGTGCCAGCAGCTTTGGGCAGGGGAGTTCGTACGGCTACACCTTC.

V usage is TRBV13 and J usage is TRBJ2-1; 9 bases are a match to TRBD1. CDR1 and CDR2 (germline): PRHDT, FYEKMQ (reference sequence). Trimming cost V 5 bases and J 6 bases; bases outside gene matches: 5. The CDR3 extends over 14 amino acids. The CDR3 region has the DNA TGTGCCAGCAGCGTAAGGACAGGGGTCAATGAGCAGTTCTTC. Its translation: CASSVRTGVNEQFF.

The chain recombines TRBV11-2 with TRBJ2-3; TRBD2 agrees at 7 bases. After removal of 5 bases from V and 6 bases from J, the junction contained 11 bases not matched to a gene. The CDR3 is 15 amino acids. Germline V CDR1 and CDR2: SGHAT, FQNNGV. The CDR3 DNA reads as TGTGCCAGCAGCACCCCGGGGAGGGGATCCGATACGCAGTATTTT. It codes for CASSTPGRGSDTQYF.

This rearrangement joins TRBV6-5 to TRBJ1-1; D not certain. Trimming cost V 2 bases and J 1 base, with 8 bases left between them. The CDR3 has 14 residues. The germline V gene encodes CDR1 MNHEY and CDR2 SVGAGI. CDR3 in amino acids: CASSYKRGNTEAFF. The DNA for the CDR3 is TGTGCCAGCAGTTACAAGCGGGGGAACACTGAAGCTTTCTTT.